This TCR beta chain was profiled in a study of control samples from healthy donors and cancer patients. V lost 9 bases to trimming and J lost 0 bases; unmatched junction nucleotides: 3. The CDR3 has 14 amino acids. Germline V gives CDR1 LNHDA, CDR2 SQIVND (reference sequence). Produced via immunoSEQ multiplex PCR; TCRdb's table is partial and in-frame only. The table lists some 74,000 clones, 94% of them singletons, with approximately 2.8% in the top ten. The chain has TRBV19 and TRBJ2-2, with 8 nucleotides matching TRBD1. The sequence derives from a woman aged 25 to 45 in good health. The sample was blood. The CDR3 reads CASRDRSNTGELFF. DNA of the CDR3: TGTGCCAGCCGGGACAGGTCGAACACCGGGGAGCTGTTTTTT.